This TCR beta chain originates from a study of blood T cells in healthy people across ages. From germline, CDR1 is SGHRS and CDR2 YFSETQ. CDR3 length: 12 amino acids. This clonotype was seen only a few times. Antigen: not known. Study results and limitations: The donors' CMV status was not determined, possibly confounding changes in expanded clonotypes.

Next came a second PCR, run for roughly 6 to 11 cycles, which used a sample-barcoded 5' primer along with a J-beta primer mix. TCRdb fed the 5' RACE reads into MiXCR, producing one record per CDR3 protein. The sample consists of about 760,000 distinct CDR3 sequences, around 25% of them appearing once. This same sample was also taken into another study, of T cells of mothers and their children. That source reports: In cDNA synthesis, all of the extracted RNA was used at 1.5 ug per 15 ul. Related mother-child pairs shared slightly more overlap than unrelated pairs, but the difference was non-significant.

The J gene is TRBJ2-5, the V gene TRBV5-1; D is possibly TRBD1 (6 bases). The J call may be faulty, since TRBJ2-1 better matches the DNA end. The sample was blood. The source of this sequence is a boy between 10 and 17 years old in good health. The CDR3 coding sequence is TGCGCCAGCAGCTTAGGACAGCGTGAGCAGTTCTTC. Protein product: CASSLGQREQFF.